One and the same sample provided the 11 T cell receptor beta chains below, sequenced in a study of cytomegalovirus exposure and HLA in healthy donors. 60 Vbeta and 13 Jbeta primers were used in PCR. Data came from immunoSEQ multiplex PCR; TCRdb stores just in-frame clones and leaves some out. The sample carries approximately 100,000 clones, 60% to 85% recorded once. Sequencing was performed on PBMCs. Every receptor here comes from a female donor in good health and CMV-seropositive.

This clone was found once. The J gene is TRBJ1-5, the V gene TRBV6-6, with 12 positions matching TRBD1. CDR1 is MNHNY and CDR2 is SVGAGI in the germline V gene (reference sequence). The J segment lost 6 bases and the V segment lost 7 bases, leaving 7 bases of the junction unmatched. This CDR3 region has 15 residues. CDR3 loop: CASISGTGGGQPQHF. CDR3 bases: TGTGCCAGCATATCCGGGACAGGGGGCGGTCAGCCCCAGCATTTT.

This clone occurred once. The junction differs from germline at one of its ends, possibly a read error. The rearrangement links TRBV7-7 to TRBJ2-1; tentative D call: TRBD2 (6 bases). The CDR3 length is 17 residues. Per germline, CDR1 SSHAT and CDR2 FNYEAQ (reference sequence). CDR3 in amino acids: CASSSRGGVVPGDEQFF. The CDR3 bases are TGTGCTAGCAGCAGTCGGGGAGGCGTCGTGCCGGGCGATGAGCAGTTCTTC.

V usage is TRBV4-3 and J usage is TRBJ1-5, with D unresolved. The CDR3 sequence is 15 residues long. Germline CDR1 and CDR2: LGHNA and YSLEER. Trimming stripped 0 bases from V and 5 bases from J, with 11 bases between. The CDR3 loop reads CASSQESGFYQPQHF. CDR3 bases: TGCGCCAGCAGCCAAGAGTCCGGGTTCTATCAGCCCCAGCATTTT.

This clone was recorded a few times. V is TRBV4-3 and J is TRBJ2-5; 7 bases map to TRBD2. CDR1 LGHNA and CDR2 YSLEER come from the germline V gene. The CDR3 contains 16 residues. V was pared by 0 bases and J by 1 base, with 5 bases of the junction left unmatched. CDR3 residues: CASSQEWGGVQETQYF. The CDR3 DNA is TGCGCCAGCAGCCAAGAATGGGGGGGGGTCCAAGAGACCCAGTACTTC.

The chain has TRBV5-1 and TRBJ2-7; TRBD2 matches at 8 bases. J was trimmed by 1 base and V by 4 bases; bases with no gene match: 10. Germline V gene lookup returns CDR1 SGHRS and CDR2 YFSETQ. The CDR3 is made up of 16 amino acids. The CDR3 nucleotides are TGCGCCAGCAGCATACGGACTAGCCGCGGATCCTACGAGCAGTACTTC. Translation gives CASSIRTSRGSYEQYF.

The CDR3 region has the DNA TGCGCCAGCAGCTTACCCGGGATTAAGTCCAGCTATGGCTACACCTTC. It yields the protein CASSLPGIKSSYGYTF. This sequence joins TRBV5-1 and TRBJ1-2, with D uncertain. This CDR3 is built from 16 residues. Trimming took 2 bases from V and 4 from J, leaving 18 bases between them. Germline V lookup: CDR1 SGHRS, CDR2 YFSETQ.

The CDR3 coding sequence is TGCGCCAGCAGCCAAGGGCAGGGTAGGGGCGAGCAGTACTTC. As protein: CASSQGQGRGEQYF. This rearrangement joins TRBV4-1 to TRBJ2-7; D might be TRBD1 (5 bases). Germline CDR1 MGHRA, CDR2 YSYEKL. The CDR3 sequence is 14 residues long. V was trimmed by 1 base and J by 6 bases, leaving 13 bases between them.

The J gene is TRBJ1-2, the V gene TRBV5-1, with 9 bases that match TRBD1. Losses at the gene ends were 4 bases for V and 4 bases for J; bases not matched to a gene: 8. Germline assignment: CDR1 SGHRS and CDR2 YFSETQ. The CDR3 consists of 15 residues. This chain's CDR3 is CASSTPGQGGYGYTF. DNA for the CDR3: TGCGCCAGCAGCACGCCGGGACAGGGAGGCTATGGCTACACCTTC.

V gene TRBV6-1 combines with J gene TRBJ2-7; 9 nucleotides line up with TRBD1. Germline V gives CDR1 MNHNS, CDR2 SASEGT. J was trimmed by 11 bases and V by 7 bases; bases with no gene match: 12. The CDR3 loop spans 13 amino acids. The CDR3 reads CASTTATTGGEYF. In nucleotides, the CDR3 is TGTGCCAGCACGACGGCAACGACAGGGGGAGAGTACTTC.

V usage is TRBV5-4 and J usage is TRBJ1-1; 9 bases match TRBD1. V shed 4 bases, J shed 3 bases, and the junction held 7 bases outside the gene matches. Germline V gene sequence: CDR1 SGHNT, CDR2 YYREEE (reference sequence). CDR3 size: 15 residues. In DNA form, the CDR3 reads TGTGCCAGCAGCCCGGAACAGGGGGCCTACACTGAAGCTTTCTTT. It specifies CASSPEQGAYTEAFF. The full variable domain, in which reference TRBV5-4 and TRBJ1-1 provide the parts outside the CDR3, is ETGVTQSPTHLIKTRGQQVTLRCSSQSGHNTVSWYQQALGQGPQFIFQYYREEENGRGNFPPRFSGLQFPNYSSELNVNALELDDSALYLCASSPEQGAYTEAFFGQGTRLTVV.

The CDR3 here is CASSSRGSNEQFF. In DNA, the CDR3 is TGTGCCAGCAGTTCTAGGGGAAGCAATGAGCAGTTCTTC. The chain links TRBV27 to TRBJ2-1; TRBD1 might be the D (5 bases). CDR1 and CDR2 from the germline V gene are MNHEY and SMNVEV (reference sequence). The CDR3 sequence is 13 residues long. V was trimmed by 4 bases and J by 6 bases, leaving 10 bases between them.